The rows below give T cell receptor beta chains drawn from one sample of a study of OX40 agonist ivuxolimab in advanced cancers. The table came from immunoSEQ multiplex PCR; TCRdb's copy has only in-frame clones and leaves some out. Here the sample spans about 67,000 clones, almost 85% being singletons. This sample comprised CD4+ or CD8+ T cells sorted from blood, obtained in a trial of the OX40 agonist ivuxolimab. These receptors originate from an adult with an advanced solid tumor such as melanoma, head and neck, liver or kidney cancer. Both conserved end residues are part of each CDR3. D genes are given only for firm matches. Only part of the rows carry a size: once, few, many, or a class if the clone is expanded.

abundance: .
v_gene: TRBV19
j_gene: TRBJ2-2
d_gene: TRBD2
CDR3nt: TGTGCCAGTAGTATACGAAGAGTAGACACTAGCGGGAGAAACGAACGCGGGGAGCTGTTTTTT
CDR3aa: CASSIRRVDTSGRNERGELFF

abundance: few
v_gene: TRBV9
j_gene: TRBJ1-1
d_gene: .
CDR3nt: TGTGCCAGCAGCGTAGATGAAGCTTTCTTT
CDR3aa: CASSVDEAFF

abundance: .
v_gene: TRBV27
j_gene: TRBJ2-5
d_gene: .
CDR3nt: TGTGCCAGCAGGTCCCTGGGCGTGGGCGAAGAGACCCAGTACTTC
CDR3aa: CASRSLGVGEETQYF

abundance: .
v_gene: TRBV4-1
j_gene: TRBJ2-5
d_gene: TRBD2
CDR3nt: TGCGCCAGCAGCCCGCCTGGGCGGGGGGACCAAGAGACCCAGTACTTC
CDR3aa: CASSPPGRGDQETQYF

abundance: once
v_gene: TRBV18
j_gene: TRBJ1-5
d_gene: TRBD1
CDR3nt: TGTGCCAGCTCACCTCTCGCCGGGACAGGGGGCGAGGATCAGCCCCAGCATTTT
CDR3aa: CASSPLAGTGGEDQPQHF

abundance: few
v_gene: TRBV2
j_gene: TRBJ1-4
d_gene: TRBD1
CDR3nt: TGTGCCAGCATACCGGCAGGGGGTGAAAAACTGTTTTTT
CDR3aa: CASIPAGGEKLFF

abundance: .
v_gene: TRBV11-3
j_gene: TRBJ1-1
d_gene: .
CDR3nt: TGTGCCAGCAGCCGAGGGGGGCCCATCACTGAAGCTTTCTTT
CDR3aa: CASSRGGPITEAFF

abundance: .
v_gene: TRBV7-9
j_gene: TRBJ2-1
d_gene: TRBD1
CDR3nt: TGTGCCAGCTCCGGGACAGGCAGGTACAATGAGCAGTTCTTC
CDR3aa: CASSGTGRYNEQFF

abundance: .
v_gene: TRBV6-1
j_gene: TRBJ2-3
d_gene: TRBD1
CDR3nt: TGTGCCAGCAGCAGCCGGGACAGGGGGCCCGATACGCAGTATTTT
CDR3aa: CASSSRDRGPDTQYF

abundance: .
v_gene: TRBV28
j_gene: TRBJ2-5
d_gene: .
CDR3nt: TGTGCCAGCAGTTTAAATCAGGGCGGCGAGACCCAGTACTTC
CDR3aa: CASSLNQGGETQYF

abundance: .
v_gene: TRBV28
j_gene: TRBJ2-7
d_gene: .
CDR3nt: TGTGCCAGCAGTTTCAGCCGTCGCGAGGGAACCTACGAGCAGTACTTC
CDR3aa: CASSFSRREGTYEQYF

abundance: .
v_gene: TRBV19
j_gene: TRBJ2-7
d_gene: .
CDR3nt: TGTGCCAGTAGCCCCGGTGAAGGGGGGTACGAGCAGTACTTC
CDR3aa: CASSPGEGGYEQYF

abundance: .
v_gene: TRBV5-5
j_gene: TRBJ2-1
d_gene: .
CDR3nt: TGTGCCAGCAGCCCGCAGGTCGTTGTGAATGAGCAGTTCTTC
CDR3aa: CASSPQVVVNEQFF

abundance: few
v_gene: TRBV5-1
j_gene: TRBJ1-6
d_gene: .
CDR3nt: TGCGCCAGCAGCTTGGAGGGGAATTCACCCCTCCACTTT
CDR3aa: CASSLEGNSPLHF

abundance: .
v_gene: TRBV9
j_gene: TRBJ2-7
d_gene: .
CDR3nt: TGTGCCAGCAGCGTAGATAACCCCTACGAGCAGTACTTC
CDR3aa: CASSVDNPYEQYF

abundance: .
v_gene: TRBV29-1
j_gene: TRBJ2-1
d_gene: TRBD2
CDR3nt: TGCAGCGTTGTGACTAGCGGGAGGTATGGTGAGCAGTTCTTC
CDR3aa: CSVVTSGRYGEQFF

abundance: .
v_gene: TRBV6-5
j_gene: TRBJ1-1
d_gene: .
CDR3nt: TGTGCCAGCAGTTATGATTCTGCAGGGAACACTGAAGCTTTCTTT
CDR3aa: CASSYDSAGNTEAFF

abundance: .
v_gene: TRBV4-3
j_gene: TRBJ2-1
d_gene: .
CDR3nt: TGCGCCAGCAGCCAAGTGGCGCATAGCGTGGATAATGAGCAGTTCTTC
CDR3aa: CASSQVAHSVDNEQFF

abundance: .
v_gene: TRBV28
j_gene: TRBJ1-2
d_gene: TRBD1
CDR3nt: TGTGCCAGCAGCCCCGGGACAGACTATGGCTACACCTTC
CDR3aa: CASSPGTDYGYTF

abundance: .
v_gene: TRBV6-1
j_gene: TRBJ2-1
d_gene: .
CDR3nt: TGTGCCAGCAGTGAAGACAGCTCCTACAATGAGCAGTTCTTC
CDR3aa: CASSEDSSYNEQFF

abundance: .
v_gene: TRBV28
j_gene: TRBJ2-5
d_gene: .
CDR3nt: TGTGCCGTCAGGGGGGGCAGGGAGACCCAGTACTTC
CDR3aa: CAVRGGRETQYF

abundance: .
v_gene: TRBV19
j_gene: TRBJ2-3
d_gene: .
CDR3nt: TGTGCCAGTAACAGTGGAGGGAGGAAGCTCGGGTCTCAGTATTTT
CDR3aa: CASNSGGRKLGSQYF

abundance: few
v_gene: TRBV18
j_gene: TRBJ2-1
d_gene: .
CDR3nt: TGTGCCAGCTCACAAACGAACCGGGTCTACAATGAGCAGTTCTTC
CDR3aa: CASSQTNRVYNEQFF

abundance: .
v_gene: TRBV19
j_gene: TRBJ1-1
d_gene: .
CDR3nt: TGTGCCAGTAGTAGCTCGGGACACCCGAACACTGAAGCTTTCTTT
CDR3aa: CASSSSGHPNTEAFF

abundance: .
v_gene: TRBV5-4
j_gene: TRBJ2-1
d_gene: TRBD1
CDR3nt: TGTGCCAGCAGATGGACAGGGGGCAATGAGCAGTTCTTC
CDR3aa: CASRWTGGNEQFF

abundance: .
v_gene: TRBV19
j_gene: TRBJ2-7
d_gene: .
CDR3nt: TGTGCCAGTAGTATTTCCCTTTTCTCCTACGAGCAGTACTTC
CDR3aa: CASSISLFSYEQYF

abundance: .
v_gene: TRBV9
j_gene: TRBJ2-3
d_gene: .
CDR3nt: TGTGCCAGCAGCGTAGTAGGCCAATCCGGACTGGTCACAGATACGCAGTATTTT
CDR3aa: CASSVVGQSGLVTDTQYF

abundance: many
v_gene: TRBV6-1
j_gene: TRBJ1-2
d_gene: .
CDR3nt: TGTGCCAGCAGTGAACAGGAATCCTATGGCTACACCTTC
CDR3aa: CASSEQESYGYTF

abundance: .
v_gene: TRBV29-1
j_gene: TRBJ2-1
d_gene: .
CDR3nt: TGCGGCTCCCGGACTGACTCCTACAATGAGCAGTTCTTC
CDR3aa: CGSRTDSYNEQFF

abundance: .
v_gene: TRBV2
j_gene: TRBJ2-3
d_gene: TRBD1
CDR3nt: TGTGCCAGCAGCCAGGGACAGGGCAAGGATACGCAGTATTTT
CDR3aa: CASSQGQGKDTQYF

abundance: once
v_gene: TRBV7-2
j_gene: TRBJ2-5
d_gene: .
CDR3nt: TGTGCCAGCAGCCCCGGGACACTCCAAGAGACCCAGTACTTC
CDR3aa: CASSPGTLQETQYF

abundance: .
v_gene: TRBV7-6
j_gene: TRBJ2-5
d_gene: TRBD2
CDR3nt: TGTGCCAGCAGCCCGACTAGCGGGACAGGCGGGGCCCAGTACTTC
CDR3aa: CASSPTSGTGGAQYF

abundance: .
v_gene: TRBV27
j_gene: TRBJ2-5
d_gene: TRBD1
CDR3nt: TGTGCCAGCAGTTCCTCGGGACAGACCAGCCCTGTGCACTTC
CDR3aa: CASSSSGQTSPVHF

abundance: many
v_gene: TRBV6-4
j_gene: TRBJ2-2
d_gene: TRBD2
CDR3nt: TGTGCCAGCAGTACAGCGGGGGACACCGGGGAGCTGTTTTTT
CDR3aa: CASSTAGDTGELFF

abundance: .
v_gene: TRBV5-8
j_gene: TRBJ2-5
d_gene: .
CDR3nt: TGTGCCAGCATCCCTGGACGGGTAACTGAAGAGACCCAGTACTTC
CDR3aa: CASIPGRVTEETQYF

abundance: once
v_gene: TRBV29-1
j_gene: TRBJ2-7
d_gene: TRBD1
CDR3nt: TGCAGCGTTGAACTCGGGACAGGACTGTACGAGCAGTACTTC
CDR3aa: CSVELGTGLYEQYF

abundance: .
v_gene: TRBV6-5
j_gene: TRBJ2-3
d_gene: .
CDR3nt: TGTGCCAGCAGGGACACAGATACGCAGTATTTT
CDR3aa: CASRDTDTQYF

abundance: .
v_gene: TRBV2
j_gene: TRBJ2-6
d_gene: .
CDR3nt: TGTGCCAGCAGTGATTCCCTCTATTCGGCCGCTGGGGCCAACGTCCTGACTTTC
CDR3aa: CASSDSLYSAAGANVLTF

abundance: .
v_gene: TRBV19
j_gene: TRBJ2-6
d_gene: TRBD1
CDR3nt: TGTGCCAGTAGTGAGGGGGCGTCCGGGGCCAACGTCCTGACTTTC
CDR3aa: CASSEGASGANVLTF

abundance: .
v_gene: TRBV25-1
j_gene: TRBJ1-2
d_gene: TRBD1
CDR3nt: TGTGCCAGCAGTGATAATACGGGACAGCGGTATGGCTACACCTTC
CDR3aa: CASSDNTGQRYGYTF

abundance: .
v_gene: TRBV10-3
j_gene: TRBJ2-7
d_gene: .
CDR3nt: TGTGCCATCAGTGAGTCATACGGCGGTAGTTACGAGCAGTACTTC
CDR3aa: CAISESYGGSYEQYF

abundance: .
v_gene: TRBV28
j_gene: TRBJ1-4
d_gene: .
CDR3nt: TGTGCCAGCAGTTCGGACAGTGAGAAACTGTTTTTT
CDR3aa: CASSSDSEKLFF

abundance: once
v_gene: TRBV20-1
j_gene: TRBJ2-5
d_gene: .
CDR3nt: TGCAGTGCTAGTGAGGGGGAGACCCAGTACTTC
CDR3aa: CSASEGETQYF

abundance: .
v_gene: TRBV9
j_gene: TRBJ1-5
d_gene: .
CDR3nt: TGTGCCAGCAGCGGGACCGACAGCAATCAGCCCCAGCATTTT
CDR3aa: CASSGTDSNQPQHF

abundance: .
v_gene: TRBV4-1
j_gene: TRBJ2-5
d_gene: .
CDR3nt: TGCGCCAGCAGCCAAGTGTCAGGGGGGGTACAAGAGACCCAGTACTTC
CDR3aa: CASSQVSGGVQETQYF

abundance: .
v_gene: TRBV11-2
j_gene: TRBJ2-2
d_gene: TRBD1
CDR3nt: TGTGCCAGCAGCCGACGGACAGGGAGGACCGGGGAGCTGTTTTTT
CDR3aa: CASSRRTGRTGELFF

abundance: .
v_gene: TRBV18
j_gene: TRBJ1-5
d_gene: .
CDR3nt: TGTGCCACTACCCCGGGGCGGGAGAATCAGCCCCAGCATTTT
CDR3aa: CATTPGRENQPQHF

abundance: .
v_gene: TRBV4-2
j_gene: TRBJ2-6
d_gene: .
CDR3nt: TGTGCCAGCAGCCAGTCAGGGAATCTTAACCCGTCTGGGGCCAACGTCCTGACTTTC
CDR3aa: CASSQSGNLNPSGANVLTF

abundance: .
v_gene: TRBV19
j_gene: TRBJ2-7
d_gene: TRBD2
CDR3nt: TGTGCCAGTAGTATTCGTAGCGGGACTAGCGAGCAGTACTTC
CDR3aa: CASSIRSGTSEQYF

abundance: .
v_gene: TRBV7-9
j_gene: TRBJ1-6
d_gene: .
CDR3nt: TGTGCCAGCAGCCTACAGGTTAATAATTCACCCCTCCACTTT
CDR3aa: CASSLQVNNSPLHF

abundance: few
v_gene: TRBV2
j_gene: TRBJ1-3
d_gene: .
CDR3nt: TGTGCCAGCCGGACAAGCTCTGGAAACACCATATATTTT
CDR3aa: CASRTSSGNTIYF